This T cell receptor beta chain was sequenced in a study of blood T cells in healthy people across ages (dated by TCRdb to the mid-2010s). At the level of the whole study: Template switching captured roughly one uniquely barcoded TCR beta cDNA molecule per two T cells in model experiments. To track age-related changes in TCR beta repertoire diversity, the study relied on deep sequencing normalized with unique cDNA molecular identifiers. The donors were split into four age groups: young (average about 16 years), middle-aged (nearly 40), aged (over 55) and long-lived (roughly 88). Two additional independent replicas of 1 million unique cDNA reads from the same blood draw were analyzed for two donors (one aged 18 to 29 and one aged 80 or older). To avoid experimental bias, donors of different ages were spread randomly across the sequencing lanes. Study-wide findings and limitations: There was a strong correlation between observed TCR beta diversity and the percentage of naive T cells measured by flow cytometry. The long-lived group showed more naive CD4+ T cells, fewer expanded clones and increased TCR diversity than the aged group, suggesting age selection. Total diversity estimates from one million sequenced T cells were considered lower bounds and underestimates. Observed TCR beta diversity per million T cells fell roughly linearly with age, and a significant reduction was already apparent by age roughly 40. Bulk unsorted PBMC profiling prevented conclusive comparison of naive and antigen-experienced compartments. The CMV infection status of donors was not known, potentially confounding age-related changes in expanded clonotypes.

The roughly 37 donors, aged about 6 to 100 years, were systemically healthy Caucasian individuals from Russia. Ten milliliters of peripheral blood were drawn from each donor into EDTA-treated Vacutainer tubes. Ficoll-Paque density-gradient centrifugation was used to isolate PBMCs, with at least 6.5 million obtained per sample. Total RNA, at least 6 micrograms per sample, was extracted from PBMCs with Trizol reagent. For every donor, flow cytometry on a PBMC aliquot measured the percentage of naive CD45RAhigh/CD27high T cells. Library preparation employed 5' RACE. Sequencing was performed on an Illumina HiSeq 2500. A second PCR of 7 to 11 cycles was performed with a sample-barcoded 5' primer and a J-beta primer mix. Each TCR beta cDNA molecule received a unique molecular identifier from a template-switch 5' adaptor carrying 12 random nucleotides. Each sample yielded at least 2.5 million CDR3-containing paired-end reads. The Mint cDNA synthesis kit, primed by a TRBC-specific oligonucleotide, was used to synthesize first-strand cDNA from all RNA. All cDNA was treated with uracil-DNA glycosylase and then went through a first 18-cycle PCR with the universal primers M1SS and BC2_uni_R. In the authors' own workflow: Normalization of each sample was performed by random selection of 1 million high-quality reads, each carrying a distinct molecular identifier. Reads sharing molecular identifiers were discarded rather than binned into consensus sequences. MiTCR, set to a Q25 quality threshold and the strictest error-elimination algorithm, was used for CDR3 identification, clonotype clustering and error correction. A nonparametric unseen species model with Euler transformation was used to estimate a lower bound on total TCR beta diversity. In TCRdb, the public reads were trimmed at Q25 with fastp and aligned with MiXCR, with productive beta chains retained. Each CDR3 protein gets just one entry, which takes the most common genes and DNA from the rows behind it. These V and J calls are TCRdb output, not the study's own analysis. The sample yields 1.5 million to 2 million distinct CDR3 sequences; 49% were counted once. Approximately 2.1% of the sample comes from the top ten.

Concerning this clonotype: It lacks a known antigen. Base qualities are not recorded, but no much larger clone differs from it by a single base.

The sample was blood. The receptor comes from a woman aged 40 to 50 in good health.

The bases read TGTGCCAGCTCACCGACCGAATTGGGACAGGTTAAGCAGTACTTC. Its translation reads: CASSPTELGQVKQYF. The V and J genes are TRBV18 and TRBJ2-5, with TRBD1 identical over 8 junction bases. Taken from the germline V gene, the CDR1 and CDR2 loops are KGHSH and LQKENI. Relative to germline, V is missing 3 bases and J is missing 11 bases, with 14 bases of the junction outside any gene match. The CDR3 spans 15 residues, from the cysteine through the phenylalanine. This entry keeps only the CDR3 DNA: 45 bases, framed from base 1.